Below are 21 T cell receptor beta chains sequenced from a single sample in a study of cytomegalovirus exposure and HLA in healthy donors. Amplification used 60 Vbeta primers and 13 Jbeta primers. The repertoire was sequenced with immunoSEQ multiplex PCR; TCRdb's copy has only in-frame clones and lacks some. This table holds approximately 130,000 clones, approximately 80% found once. Sequenced: PBMCs. Receptors were obtained from a man between 18 and 29 years old in good health and CMV-seropositive.

The J gene is TRBJ2-1, the V gene TRBV5-6, with D possibly being TRBD2 (6 bases). The CDR3 loop spans 15 amino acids. Germline CDR1 is SGHDT and CDR2 is YYEEEE. Between the trimmed V and J ends, which lost 4 bases and 7 bases, there was a span of 18 bases. Here the CDR3 reads CASSQLGGAGNEQFF. Here the CDR3 DNA reads TGTGCCAGCAGCCAGCTGGGCGGGGCAGGGAATGAGCAGTTCTTC.

This chain joins TRBV7-2 and TRBJ2-3, with 12 bases that match TRBD2. The germline gives CDR1 SGHTA, CDR2 FQGNSA. Unmatched junction bases numbered 6, after V lost 2 bases and J lost 6 bases. The CDR3 runs 16 residues. CDR3 sequence (DNA): TGTGCCAGCAGCTTATTTTCCCTAGCGGGAGGGGATACGCAGTATTTT. Residues: CASSLFSLAGGDTQYF.

The V gene is TRBV6-1, the J gene TRBJ2-5; 7 bases match TRBD2. The CDR3 contains 12 residues. CDR1 and CDR2 (germline): MNHNS, SASEGT. Trimming took 8 bases from V and 5 from J; bases not matched to a gene: 5. The CDR3 coding sequence is TGTGCCAGCGGCGGGAGAACGGAGACCCAGTACTTC. This sequence encodes CASGGRTETQYF.

The chain is built from TRBV30 and TRBJ1-6; 8 nucleotides match TRBD1. The germline V gene encodes CDR1 GTSNPN and CDR2 SVGIG (reference sequence). V shed 4 bases, J shed 8 bases, and the junction held 7 bases outside the gene matches. The CDR3 is 14 residues long. The DNA of the CDR3 is TGTGCCTGGAACGACAGGGGCCTTCATTCACCCCTCCACTTT. The encoded protein is CAWNDRGLHSPLHF.

The rearrangement links TRBV7-6 to TRBJ2-3; 15 bases match TRBD2. Germline trimming cut 5 bases from V and 4 bases from J; bases unmatched to any gene: 7. The CDR3 length is 17 residues. Germline V gene sequence: CDR1 SGHVS, CDR2 FNYEAQ. The CDR3 DNA reads TGTGCCAGCAGCCCCAGGGGACTAGCGGGAGGATCAGATACGCAGTATTTT. Protein product: CASSPRGLAGGSDTQYF.

The chain employs TRBV30 and TRBJ1-4, with 9 nucleotides matching TRBD1. The J segment lost 7 bases and the V segment lost 4 bases, leaving 4 bases of the junction unmatched. The germline V gene encodes CDR1 GTSNPN and CDR2 SVGIG (reference sequence). The CDR3 is 13 amino acids. The CDR3: CAWKTGGSEKLFF. CDR3 DNA: TGTGCCTGGAAGACAGGGGGGAGTGAAAAACTGTTTTTT. Based on the CDR3 plus reference TRBV30 and TRBJ1-4, the full variable domain is SQTIHQWPATLVQPVGSPLSLECTVEGTSNPNLYWYRQAAGRGLQLLFYSVGIGQISSEVPQNLSASRPQDRQFILSSKKLLLSDSGFYLCAWKTGGSEKLFFGSGTQLSVL.

The chain recombines TRBV7-9 with TRBJ1-1, with D maybe TRBD1 (6 bases). Germline values: CDR1 SEHNR, CDR2 FQNEAQ (reference sequence). V was pared by 1 base and J by 11 bases, with 8 bases between. The CDR3 length is 11 residues. CDR3 sequence reads: CASSLGQGAFF. The DNA of the CDR3 is TGTGCCAGCAGCTTAGGGCAGGGGGCTTTCTTT. Full variable domain (outside the CDR3, taken from reference TRBV7-9 and TRBJ1-1): DTGVSQNPRHKITKRGQNVTFRCDPISEHNRLYWYRQTLGQGPEFLTYFQNEAQLEKSRLLSDRFSAERPKGSFSTLEIQRTEQGDSAMYLCASSLGQGAFFGQGTRLTVV.

The V and J genes are TRBV6-5 and TRBJ2-1; tentatively, D is TRBD2 (6 bases). The CDR3 loop spans 12 amino acids. Germline CDR1 reads MNHEY; CDR2 reads SVGAGI. V lost 1 base, J lost 9 bases, and 7 bases lay in between. The chain's CDR3 is CASSYYGSEQFF. CDR3 coding DNA: TGTGCCAGCAGTTACTACGGGAGTGAGCAGTTCTTC.

The chain is built from TRBV27 and TRBJ2-1, with 11 bases identical to TRBD2. This CDR3 is 17 amino acids long. The J segment lost 0 bases and the V segment lost 5 bases, leaving 6 bases of the junction unmatched. CDR1 and CDR2 from the germline V gene are MNHEY and SMNVEV (reference sequence). CDR3 nucleotide sequence: TGTGCCAGCAGTCAGGGACTAGCGGCCAGCTCCTACAATGAGCAGTTCTTC. Protein: CASSQGLAASSYNEQFF.

The chain is built from TRBV5-8 and TRBJ1-1, with no clear D. Germline CDR1 is SGHTS and CDR2 is YDEGEE. V was cut by 4 bases and J by 4 bases, with 14 bases left in between. The CDR3 covers 14 residues. The CDR3 sequence: CASSPLRERTEAFF. Written as DNA, the CDR3 is TGTGCCAGCAGCCCCCTCCGGGAGCGCACTGAAGCTTTCTTT. Full variable domain (outside the CDR3, taken from reference TRBV5-8 and TRBJ1-1): EAGVTQSPTHLIKTRGQQATLRCSPISGHTSVYWYQQALGLGLQFLLWYDEGEERNRGNFPPRFSGRQFPNYSSELNVNALELEDSALYLCASSPLRERTEAFFGQGTRLTVV.

V usage is TRBV13 and J usage is TRBJ1-1; 10 bases agree with TRBD1. Germline trimming cut 4 bases from V and 6 bases from J; bases unmatched to any gene: 5. There are 14 residues in the CDR3. Germline V gives CDR1 PRHDT, CDR2 FYEKMQ (reference sequence). CDR3 coding DNA: TGTGCCAGCAGCTCTCCCGGACAGGGGGCTGAAGCTTTCTTT. Protein product: CASSSPGQGAEAFF.

This clone was seen just once. Mismatch with germline at one junction end may stem from a read error. The chain joins TRBV6-6 to TRBJ2-4; D gene uncertain. This CDR3 comprises 16 residues. Germline CDR1 and CDR2: MNHNY and SVGAGI (reference sequence). The CDR3 nucleotides read TGTGCCAGCAGTTACTCTGCACAAAGTTACAAAAACAGTCAGTACTTC. This sequence encodes CASSYSAQSYKNSQYF.

The chain joins TRBV5-1 to TRBJ1-2, with 7 positions matching TRBD1. Per the germline V gene, CDR1 is SGHRS and CDR2 is YFSETQ. This CDR3 has 17 residues. The trim removed 3 bases at V and 5 bases at J, leaving 16 bases unmatched. In DNA, the CDR3 is TGCGCCAGCAGCTCCCAGACAGGGAAACGGGCTGGTTATGGCTACACCTTC. Translation: CASSSQTGKRAGYGYTF. The full variable domain, rest sourced from reference TRBV5-1 and TRBJ1-2, is KAGVTQTPRYLIKTRGQQVTLSCSPISGHRSVSWYQQTPGQGLQFLFEYFSETQRNKGNFPGRFSGRQFSNSRSEMNVSTLELGDSALYLCASSSQTGKRAGYGYTFGSGTRLTVV.

The V call is TRBV6-5, the J call TRBJ1-1; D unclear. Germline loops: CDR1 MNHEY, CDR2 SVGAGI. The V and J ends lost 6 bases and 2 bases respectively, with 10 bases between them. The CDR3 has 13 amino acids. Here the CDR3 DNA reads TGTGCCAGCAGGTCGACACGTAACACTGAAGCTTTCTTT. Protein sequence: CASRSTRNTEAFF.

This chain joins TRBV6-4 and TRBJ2-3; D is possibly TRBD2 (5 bases). CDR1 and CDR2 (germline): MRHNA, SNTAGT. V was shortened by 0 bases and J by 0 bases, with 7 bases between the two germline ends. This CDR3 has 15 amino acids. The CDR3 coding sequence is TGTGCCAGCAGTGACTCGGCGGGCAGCACAGATACGCAGTATTTT. It translates to CASSDSAGSTDTQYF.

The chain has TRBV5-1 and TRBJ2-5; 8 nucleotides agree with TRBD2. The V gene's germline CDR1 is SGHRS and CDR2 YFSETQ. The trim removed 4 bases at V and 5 bases at J, leaving 13 bases unmatched. The length of the CDR3 is 16 residues. In nucleotides, the CDR3 is TGCGCCAGCAGCCCCCTAAGCGGGGGACTCCAGGAGACCCAGTACTTC. Translation gives CASSPLSGGLQETQYF.

This rearrangement joins TRBV4-2 to TRBJ2-1; D possibly corresponds to TRBD2 (6 bases). This CDR3 is built from 16 residues. V shed 4 bases and J shed 0 bases, with 13 bases lying between them. Germline CDR1 and CDR2: LGHNA and YNFKEQ. CDR3 nucleotide sequence: TGTGCCAGCAGCCGGATTAGCGGTGACTCCTACAATGAGCAGTTCTTC. It is translated as CASSRISGDSYNEQFF.

The gene calls are TRBV5-4 and TRBJ2-7; tentative D call: TRBD1 (6 bases). The CDR3 has 13 residues. The V gene's germline CDR1 is SGHNT and CDR2 YYREEE (reference sequence). V gave up 4 bases and J gave up 1 base, with 9 bases separating them. CDR3 coding DNA: TGTGCCAGCAGCCGGACAGAGTCCTACGAGCAGTACTTC. The encoded protein is CASSRTESYEQYF.

V is TRBV5-6 and J is TRBJ2-5, with 8 bases that match TRBD2. J lost 5 bases, V lost 0 bases, and 9 bases had no gene match. This CDR3 comprises 16 residues. CDR1 and CDR2 from the germline V gene are SGHDT and YYEEEE. The CDR3 protein is CASSLAPAGEWETQYF. The CDR3 DNA follows: TGTGCCAGCAGCTTGGCCCCAGCGGGGGAATGGGAGACCCAGTACTTC.

The CDR3 region has the DNA TGTGCCAGTAGTATGGCCAGGGTCAGCTCTGGAAACACCATATATTTT. Translation gives CASSMARVSSGNTIYF. The V gene is TRBV19, the J gene TRBJ1-3, with D possibly matching TRBD1 (5 bases). This CDR3 is built from 16 residues. Per the germline V gene, CDR1 is LNHDA and CDR2 is SQIVND (reference sequence). V dropped 3 bases and J dropped 0 bases, with 12 bases sitting between them.

In this sample, this clone turned up a few times. The chain employs TRBV6-1 and TRBJ1-2; a possible D gene is TRBD1 (5 bases). Per the germline V gene, CDR1 is MNHNS and CDR2 is SASEGT. The CDR3 sequence is 13 residues long. Trimming left V 7 bases short and J 4 bases short, with 13 bases between. In nucleotides, the CDR3 is TGTGCCAGCACCGACCAGGGAGGCTATGGCTACACCTTC. Translated, it gives CASTDQGGYGYTF.